Listed here are 14 T cell receptor beta chains from one sample, sequenced in a study of shared clonotypes between healthy human individuals. Terminally differentiated effector memory CD45RA+ cells were excluded from the naive CD8 cells, which were CD45RO-negative and positively selected for CCR7. Profiling relied on immunoSEQ multiplex PCR, and the TCRdb table lists in-frame clones only, not all of them. The table lists about 800,000 clones, about 96% of them singletons. Sample: naive CD8+ T cells sorted from blood. The receptor set was obtained from a man aged 25-45 years in good health.

The V and J genes are TRBV7-9 and TRBJ2-5; D might be TRBD2 (6 bases). The germline gives CDR1 SEHNR, CDR2 FQNEAQ (reference sequence). The CDR3 covers 16 residues. Trimming shortened V by 1 base and J by 1 base, and 13 bases separated the two germline ends. The CDR3 spells CASSLVTRLGQETQYF. Written as DNA, the CDR3 is TGTGCCAGCAGCTTAGTGACTAGACTCGGCCAAGAGACCCAGTACTTC.

The V call is TRBV19, the J call TRBJ2-2; 7 bases match TRBD1. This CDR3 spans 13 amino acids. The germline V gene has CDR1 LNHDA and CDR2 SQIVND (reference sequence). J lost 6 bases, V lost 10 bases, and 8 bases had no gene match. CDR3 region: CAIPGQRPGELFF. In nucleotides, the CDR3 is TGTGCCATTCCGGGACAGAGACCCGGGGAGCTGTTTTTT.

In nucleotides, the CDR3 is TGTGCCAGCAGTTACAGGGGGCTTGGCACTGAAGCTTTCTTT. This encodes CASSYRGLGTEAFF. The chain employs TRBV27 and TRBJ1-1; the match to TRBD1 covers 9 bases. The CDR3 is 14 residues long. Germline V gene sequence: CDR1 MNHEY, CDR2 SMNVEV (reference sequence). Losses at the gene ends were 4 bases for V and 4 bases for J; bases not matched to a gene: 4.

V usage is TRBV7-6 and J usage is TRBJ2-7; TRBD1 agrees at 9 bases. The CDR3 totals 16 residues. Germline V gene sequence: CDR1 SGHVS, CDR2 FNYEAQ. The V and J ends lost 0 bases and 3 bases, in that order; junction bases with no gene match: 6. CDR3 coding DNA: TGTGCCAGCAGCTTAGCGCTGTCGGACAGGGGCTACGAGCAGTACTTC. Protein product: CASSLALSDRGYEQYF.

V is TRBV5-1 and J is TRBJ1-1; the D gene is possibly TRBD1 (5 bases). Germline V gene data show CDR1 as SGHRS and CDR2 as YFSETQ. Trimming removed 6 bases from V and 6 bases from J, with 12 bases in between. The CDR3 consists of 12 residues. CDR3 sequence: CASMGGLAEAFF. DNA of the CDR3: TGCGCCAGCATGGGGGGTTTGGCTGAAGCTTTCTTT.

The chain uses TRBV11-3 and TRBJ2-1; D unclear. V was shortened by 5 bases and J by 0 bases, with 11 bases between the two germline ends. This CDR3 has 15 amino acids. Per germline, CDR1 SGHNT and CDR2 YENEEA. The CDR3 loop reads CASSMDGSSYNEQFF. The CDR3 region has the DNA TGTGCCAGCAGCATGGACGGAAGCTCCTACAATGAGCAGTTCTTC.

The V gene is TRBV27, the J gene TRBJ2-5, with D possibly being TRBD2 (5 bases). Trimming shortened V by 2 bases and J by 3 bases, and 10 bases separated the two germline ends. This CDR3 contains 14 residues. In germline, CDR1 is MNHEY, CDR2 SMNVEV (reference sequence). The CDR3: CASSLGSDKETQYF. Written as DNA, the CDR3 is TGTGCCAGCAGTTTAGGTAGCGACAAAGAGACCCAGTACTTC.

The rearrangement links TRBV5-1 to TRBJ2-7, with D perhaps matching TRBD2 (5 bases). The ends were cut back, 2 bases at V and 2 bases at J, with 8 bases in the middle. The CDR3 spans 13 residues. Germline values: CDR1 SGHRS, CDR2 YFSETQ. CDR3 bases: TGCGCCAGCAGCTTACCCGGGACCTACGAGCAGTACTTC. This gives the protein CASSLPGTYEQYF. Supplemented by reference TRBV5-1 and TRBJ2-7, the full variable domain reads KAGVTQTPRYLIKTRGQQVTLSCSPISGHRSVSWYQQTPGQGLQFLFEYFSETQRNKGNFPGRFSGRQFSNSRSEMNVSTLELGDSALYLCASSLPGTYEQYFGPGTRLTVT.

This clone was observed a few times. The chain recombines TRBV7-9 with TRBJ2-7; D may be TRBD1 or TRBD2 (5 bases each). Germline CDR1 and CDR2: SEHNR and FQNEAQ (reference sequence). The CDR3 totals 15 residues. V was cut by 4 bases and J by 2 bases, with 15 bases left in between. CDR3 protein: CASSSPGWGPYEQYF. CDR3 nucleotide sequence: TGTGCCAGCAGCTCCCCGGGGTGGGGACCCTACGAGCAGTACTTC.

The chain uses TRBV6-5 and TRBJ2-5; D not resolved. The CDR3 is 13 residues long. Germline CDR1 MNHEY, CDR2 SVGAGI. The V end lost 1 base, the J end lost 2 bases, and 5 bases lay between the germline ends. CDR3 sequence reads: CASSYWGQETQYF. CDR3 coding DNA: TGTGCCAGCAGTTACTGGGGACAAGAGACCCAGTACTTC.

Concerning this clone: Other DNA sequences in this sample translate to the same CDR3. This rearrangement joins TRBV9 to TRBJ2-7; the D is unclear. The germline V and J ends were trimmed by 2 bases and 0 bases, with 6 bases remaining between them. Per the germline V gene, CDR1 is SGDLS and CDR2 is YYNGEE. CDR3 size: 13 residues. CDR3 nucleotides: TGTGCCAGCAGCGTGGGCGGCTCCTACGAGCAGTACTTC. It encodes CASSVGGSYEQYF.

The CDR3 sequence is CASSLDGRVETKNIQYF. The CDR3 nucleotides are TGTGCCAGCAGCTTGGACGGGAGGGTAGAGACCAAAAACATTCAGTACTTC. This sequence joins TRBV7-6 and TRBJ2-4, with TRBD2 matching 8 bases. The germline V gene encodes CDR1 SGHVS and CDR2 FNYEAQ. V dropped 3 bases and J dropped 2; count of bases not matched to a gene: 9. This CDR3 is built from 17 residues.

This rearrangement joins TRBV13 to TRBJ2-2, with TRBD2 as a possible D gene (5 bases). The V gene's germline CDR1 is PRHDT and CDR2 FYEKMQ (reference sequence). The CDR3 contains 12 residues. Trimming removed 4 bases at V and 6 bases at J, with 6 bases between. The CDR3 protein is CASSWGAGELFF. The CDR3 DNA sequence: TGTGCCAGCAGCTGGGGAGCCGGGGAGCTGTTTTTT.

This chain links TRBV27 with TRBJ2-3; D is unresolved. The CDR3 covers 12 residues. The germline V and J ends were trimmed by 0 bases and 4 bases, with 2 bases remaining between them. The V gene's germline CDR1 is MNHEY and CDR2 SMNVEV (reference sequence). CDR3 nucleotides: TGTGCCAGCAGTTTATCCCCAGATACGCAGTATTTT. Its protein product is CASSLSPDTQYF.